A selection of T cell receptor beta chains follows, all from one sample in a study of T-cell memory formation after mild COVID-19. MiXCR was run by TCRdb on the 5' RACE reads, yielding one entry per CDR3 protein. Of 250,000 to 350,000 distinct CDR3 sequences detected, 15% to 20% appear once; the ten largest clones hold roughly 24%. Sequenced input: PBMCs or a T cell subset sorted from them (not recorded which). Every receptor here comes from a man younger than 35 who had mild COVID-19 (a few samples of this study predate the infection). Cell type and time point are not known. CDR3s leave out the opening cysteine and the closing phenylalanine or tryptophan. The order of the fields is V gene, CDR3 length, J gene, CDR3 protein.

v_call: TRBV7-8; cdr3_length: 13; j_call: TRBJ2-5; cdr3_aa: ASSLGSEGKETQY
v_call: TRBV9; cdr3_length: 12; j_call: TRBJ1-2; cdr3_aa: ASSTTPTGDGYT
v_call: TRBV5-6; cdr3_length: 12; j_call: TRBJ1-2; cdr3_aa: ASSTGEGTYGYT
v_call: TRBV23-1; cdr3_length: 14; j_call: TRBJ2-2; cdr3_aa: ASSQPIDRGTGELF
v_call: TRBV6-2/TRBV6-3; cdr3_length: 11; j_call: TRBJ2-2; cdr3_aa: ASSSLFGGELF
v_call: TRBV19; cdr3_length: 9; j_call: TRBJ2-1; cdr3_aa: ATAFYNEQF
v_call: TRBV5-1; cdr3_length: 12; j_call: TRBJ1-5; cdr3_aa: ASSLGFGDQPQH
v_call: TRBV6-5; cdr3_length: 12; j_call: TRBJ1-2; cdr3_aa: ASSYFEGDYGYT
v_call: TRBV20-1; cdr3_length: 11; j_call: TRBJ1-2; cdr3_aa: SATAQGNYGYT
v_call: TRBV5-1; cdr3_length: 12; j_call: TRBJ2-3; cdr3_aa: ASSENAATDTQY
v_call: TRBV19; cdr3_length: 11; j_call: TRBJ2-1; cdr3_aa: ASRWAGYNEQF
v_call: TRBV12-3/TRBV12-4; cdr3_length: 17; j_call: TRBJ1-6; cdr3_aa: ASSLFLGEPLSYNSPLH
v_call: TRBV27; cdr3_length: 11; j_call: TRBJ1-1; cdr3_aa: ASSKGGSTEAF
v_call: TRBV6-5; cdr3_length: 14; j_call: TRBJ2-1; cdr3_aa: ASSSDIAESYNEQF
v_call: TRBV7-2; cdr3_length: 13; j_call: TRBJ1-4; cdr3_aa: ASSQRGGRVEKLF
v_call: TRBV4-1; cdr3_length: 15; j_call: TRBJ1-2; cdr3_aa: ASSQEARQGDRAGYT
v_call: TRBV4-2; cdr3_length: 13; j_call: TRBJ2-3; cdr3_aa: ASSQGAQGTDTQY
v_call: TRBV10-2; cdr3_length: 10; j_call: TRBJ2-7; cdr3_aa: ASISPAYEQY
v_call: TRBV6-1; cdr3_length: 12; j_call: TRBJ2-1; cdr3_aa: ASLPGQGYNEQF
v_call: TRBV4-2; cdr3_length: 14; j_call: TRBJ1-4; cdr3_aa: ASSQGPRGEGEKLF
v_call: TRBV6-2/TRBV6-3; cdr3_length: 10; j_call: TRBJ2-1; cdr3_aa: ASRSQHNEQF
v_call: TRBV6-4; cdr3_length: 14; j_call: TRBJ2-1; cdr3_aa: ASSDSSGGNLVSQF
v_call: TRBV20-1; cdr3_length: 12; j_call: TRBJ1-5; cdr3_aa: SAEFGQRNQPQH
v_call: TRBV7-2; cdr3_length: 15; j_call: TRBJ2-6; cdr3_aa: ASSWGQGLSGANVLT
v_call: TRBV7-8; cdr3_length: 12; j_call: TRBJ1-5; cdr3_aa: ASSLRRVDQPQH
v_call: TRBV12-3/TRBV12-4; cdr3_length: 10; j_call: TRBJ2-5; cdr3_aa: ASSFVVMTQY
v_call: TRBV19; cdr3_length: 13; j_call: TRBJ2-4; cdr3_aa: ASSTGGAAKNIQY
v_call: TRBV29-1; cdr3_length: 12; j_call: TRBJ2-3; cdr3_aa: SVVSGYGTDTQY
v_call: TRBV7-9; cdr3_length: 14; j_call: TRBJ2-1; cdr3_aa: ASRPPTSGGINEQF
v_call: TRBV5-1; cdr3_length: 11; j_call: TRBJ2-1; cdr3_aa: ASSLSTNNEQF
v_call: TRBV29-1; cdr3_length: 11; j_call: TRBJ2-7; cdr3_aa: SGTRQGHYEQY
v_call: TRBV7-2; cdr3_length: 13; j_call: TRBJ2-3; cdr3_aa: ASSGGASRTDTQY
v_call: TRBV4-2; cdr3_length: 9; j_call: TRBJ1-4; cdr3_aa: ASSRNEKLF
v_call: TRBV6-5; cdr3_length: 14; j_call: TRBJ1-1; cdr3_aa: ASSGRPVQVDTEAF
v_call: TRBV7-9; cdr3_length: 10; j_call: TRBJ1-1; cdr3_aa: ASSLAINGAF
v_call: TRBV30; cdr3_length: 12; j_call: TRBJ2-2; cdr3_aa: AWSVLTVTGELF
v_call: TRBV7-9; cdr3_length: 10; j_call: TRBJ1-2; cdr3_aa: ATPDRERGYT
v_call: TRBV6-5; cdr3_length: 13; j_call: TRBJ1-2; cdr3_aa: ASSYSTVQNYGYT
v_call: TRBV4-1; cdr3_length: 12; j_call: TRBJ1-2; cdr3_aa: ASSSSVTNYGYT
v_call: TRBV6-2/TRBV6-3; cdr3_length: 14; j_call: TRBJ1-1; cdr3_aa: ASSYHTGQGATEAF
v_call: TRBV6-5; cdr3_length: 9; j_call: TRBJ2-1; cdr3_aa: ASSYHAEQF
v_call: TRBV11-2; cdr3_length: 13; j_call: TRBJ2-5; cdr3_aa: ASSPGEVAGETQY
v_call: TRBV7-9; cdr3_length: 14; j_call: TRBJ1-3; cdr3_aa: ASSLVTQSSGNTIY
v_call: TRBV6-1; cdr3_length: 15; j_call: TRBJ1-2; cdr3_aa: ASSERAGGGWDYGYT
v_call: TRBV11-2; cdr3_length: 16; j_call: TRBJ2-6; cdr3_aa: ASRRWGAANSGANVLT
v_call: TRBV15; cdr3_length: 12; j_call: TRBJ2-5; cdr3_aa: ATSPSDRRETQY
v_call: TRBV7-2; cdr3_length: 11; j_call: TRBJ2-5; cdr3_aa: ASSRSPPETQY
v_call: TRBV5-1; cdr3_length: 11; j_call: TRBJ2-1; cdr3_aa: ASSLGEYNEQF
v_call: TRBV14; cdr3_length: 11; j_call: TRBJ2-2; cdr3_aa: ASSLRVAGELF
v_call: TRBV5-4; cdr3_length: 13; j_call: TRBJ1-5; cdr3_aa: ASSSTGESNQPQH
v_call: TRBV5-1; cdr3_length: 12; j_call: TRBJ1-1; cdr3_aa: ASSSFDRNTEAF
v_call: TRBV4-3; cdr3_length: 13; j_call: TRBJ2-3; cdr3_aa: ASSQARGGTDTQY
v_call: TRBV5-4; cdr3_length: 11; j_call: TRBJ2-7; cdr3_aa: ASSLRGRGEQY
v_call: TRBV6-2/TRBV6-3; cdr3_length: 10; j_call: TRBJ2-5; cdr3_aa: ASNKGGETQY
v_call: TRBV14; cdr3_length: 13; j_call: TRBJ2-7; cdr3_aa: ASSQDRGYSYEQY
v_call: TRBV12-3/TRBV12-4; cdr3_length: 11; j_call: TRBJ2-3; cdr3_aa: ASSFSQGDTQY
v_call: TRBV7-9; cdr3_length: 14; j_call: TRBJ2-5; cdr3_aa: ASSLVPIGGGQTQY
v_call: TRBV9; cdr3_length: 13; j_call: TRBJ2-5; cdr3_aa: ASSVARGGAETQY
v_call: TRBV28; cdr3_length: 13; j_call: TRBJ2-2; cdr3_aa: ASCFGTGEVGELF